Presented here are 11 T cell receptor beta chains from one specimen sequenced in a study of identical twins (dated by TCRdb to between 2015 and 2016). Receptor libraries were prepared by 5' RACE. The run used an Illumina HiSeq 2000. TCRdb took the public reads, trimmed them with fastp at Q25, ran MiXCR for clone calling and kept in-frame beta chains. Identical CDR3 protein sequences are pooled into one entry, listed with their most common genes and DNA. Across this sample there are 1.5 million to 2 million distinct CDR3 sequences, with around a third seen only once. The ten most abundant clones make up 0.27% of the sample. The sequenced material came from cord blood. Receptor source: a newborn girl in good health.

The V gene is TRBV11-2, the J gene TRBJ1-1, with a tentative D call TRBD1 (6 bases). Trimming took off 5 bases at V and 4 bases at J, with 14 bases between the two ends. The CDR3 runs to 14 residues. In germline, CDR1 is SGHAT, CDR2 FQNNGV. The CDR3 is CASSPIKGGTEAFF. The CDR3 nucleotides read TGTGCCAGCAGCCCCATAAAGGGGGGCACTGAAGCTTTCTTT.

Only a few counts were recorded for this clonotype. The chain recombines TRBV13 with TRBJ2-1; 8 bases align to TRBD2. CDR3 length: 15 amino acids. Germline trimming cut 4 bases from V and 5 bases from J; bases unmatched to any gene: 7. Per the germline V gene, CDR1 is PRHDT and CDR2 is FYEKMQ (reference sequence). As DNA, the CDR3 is TGTGCCAGCAGCTCCCCGGGACTAGTGGACAATGAGCAGTTCTTC. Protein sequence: CASSSPGLVDNEQFF.

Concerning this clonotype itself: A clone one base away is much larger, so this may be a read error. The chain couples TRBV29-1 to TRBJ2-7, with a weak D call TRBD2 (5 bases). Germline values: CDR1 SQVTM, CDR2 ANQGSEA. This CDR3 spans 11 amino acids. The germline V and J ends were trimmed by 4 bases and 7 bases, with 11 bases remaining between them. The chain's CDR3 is CSVGSRDEQYF. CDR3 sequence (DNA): TGCAGCGTTGGCTCCCGGGATGAGCAGTACTTC.

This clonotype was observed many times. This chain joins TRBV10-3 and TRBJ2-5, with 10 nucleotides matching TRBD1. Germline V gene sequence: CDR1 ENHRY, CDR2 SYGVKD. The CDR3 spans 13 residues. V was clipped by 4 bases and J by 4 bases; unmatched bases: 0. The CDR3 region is CAISGTGGETQYF. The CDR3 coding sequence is TGTGCCATCAGTGGGACAGGGGGAGAGACCCAGTACTTC.

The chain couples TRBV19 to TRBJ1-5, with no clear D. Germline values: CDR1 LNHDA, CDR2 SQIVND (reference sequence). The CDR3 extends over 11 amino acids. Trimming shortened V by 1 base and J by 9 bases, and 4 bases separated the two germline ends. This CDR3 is CASSIAGPQHF. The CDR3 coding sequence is TGTGCCAGTAGTATAGCGGGGCCCCAGCATTTT.

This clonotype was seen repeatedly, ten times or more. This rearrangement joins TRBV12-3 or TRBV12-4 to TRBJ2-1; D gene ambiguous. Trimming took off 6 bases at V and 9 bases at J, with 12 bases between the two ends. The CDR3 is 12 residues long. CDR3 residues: CASRGLSVEQFF. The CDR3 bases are TGTGCCAGCAGAGGTCTGAGTGTTGAGCAGTTCTTC.

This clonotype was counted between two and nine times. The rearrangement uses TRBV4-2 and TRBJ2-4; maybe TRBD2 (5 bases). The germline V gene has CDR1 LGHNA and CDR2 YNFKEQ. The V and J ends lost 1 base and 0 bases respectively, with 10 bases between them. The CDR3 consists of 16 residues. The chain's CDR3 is CASSQGTPIAKNIQYF. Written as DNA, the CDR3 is TGTGCCAGCAGCCAAGGGACTCCGATAGCCAAAAACATTCAGTACTTC.

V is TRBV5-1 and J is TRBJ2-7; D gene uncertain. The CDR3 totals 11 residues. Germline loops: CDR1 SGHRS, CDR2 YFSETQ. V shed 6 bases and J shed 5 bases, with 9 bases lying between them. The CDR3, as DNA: TGCGCCAGCACGCCGTCTGACGAGCAGTACTTC. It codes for CASTPSDEQYF.

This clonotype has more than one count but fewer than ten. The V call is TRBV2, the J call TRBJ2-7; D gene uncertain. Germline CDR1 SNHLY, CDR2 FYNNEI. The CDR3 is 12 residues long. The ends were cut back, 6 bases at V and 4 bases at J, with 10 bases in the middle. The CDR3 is CASRPQRYEQYF. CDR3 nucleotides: TGTGCCAGCAGGCCCCAGAGATACGAGCAGTACTTC.

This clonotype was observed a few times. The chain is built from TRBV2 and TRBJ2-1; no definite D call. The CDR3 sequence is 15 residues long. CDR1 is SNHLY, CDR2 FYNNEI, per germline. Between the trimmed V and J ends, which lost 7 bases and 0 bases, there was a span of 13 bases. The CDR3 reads CASMSDRSSYNEQFF. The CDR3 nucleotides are TGTGCCAGCATGAGTGACCGTAGCTCCTACAATGAGCAGTTCTTC. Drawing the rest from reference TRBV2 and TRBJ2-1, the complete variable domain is EPEVTQTPSHQVTQMGQEVILRCVPISNHLYFYWYRQILGQKVEFLVSFYNNEISEKSEIFDDQFSVERPDGSNFTLKIRSTKLEDSAMYFCASMSDRSSYNEQFFGPGTRLTVL.

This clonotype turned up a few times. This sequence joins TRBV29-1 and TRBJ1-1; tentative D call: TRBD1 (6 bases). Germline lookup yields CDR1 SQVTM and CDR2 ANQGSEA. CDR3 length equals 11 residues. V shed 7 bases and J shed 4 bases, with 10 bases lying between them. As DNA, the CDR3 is TGCAGCGGAACAGGGCCCACTGAAGCTTTCTTT. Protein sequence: CSGTGPTEAFF.